Below, 14 T cell receptor beta chains from the same sample are listed, as sequenced in a study of OX40 agonist ivuxolimab in advanced cancers. Sequenced by immunoSEQ multiplex PCR; TCRdb stores in-frame clones only, minus some. The repertoire has over 35,000 clones, 70% to 90% of them found once; the top ten carry 12%. Specimen: CD4+ or CD8+ T cells sorted from blood, collected in a trial of the OX40 agonist ivuxolimab. All receptors come from an adult with an advanced solid tumor such as melanoma, head and neck, liver or kidney cancer.

The chain is built from TRBV4-3 and TRBJ2-3; a weak D match, TRBD2 (6 bases). CDR3 length equals 15 residues. Trimming stripped 3 bases from V and 0 bases from J, with 10 bases between. Germline V gives CDR1 LGHNA, CDR2 YSLEER. In DNA form, the CDR3 reads TGCGCCAGCAGCCAGGAGCGGGTTAGCACAGATACGCAGTATTTT. This gives the protein CASSQERVSTDTQYF.

The rearrangement joins TRBV27 to TRBJ2-1; 8 bases map to TRBD2. CDR3 length: 17 residues. Losses at the gene ends were 3 bases for V and 5 bases for J; bases not matched to a gene: 12. CDR1 is MNHEY, CDR2 SMNVEV, per germline (reference sequence). CDR3 amino acids: CASSFHLGLVVHNEQFF. The DNA for the CDR3 is TGTGCCAGCAGTTTCCACCTGGGACTAGTGGTCCACAATGAGCAGTTCTTC.

The gene calls are TRBV30 and TRBJ1-1; D not resolved. CDR1 GTSNPN and CDR2 SVGIG come from the germline V gene (reference sequence). The CDR3 is 12 amino acids. V gave up 0 bases and J gave up 4 bases, with 6 bases separating them. The CDR3 region is CAWSVGITEAFF. DNA of the CDR3: TGTGCCTGGAGTGTAGGAATCACTGAAGCTTTCTTT.

The CDR3 reads CASSPPGGYTF. DNA of the CDR3: TGTGCCAGCAGCCCACCAGGAGGCTACACCTTC. The V gene is TRBV5-4, the J gene TRBJ1-2; D is unclear. Trimming cost V 4 bases and J 8 bases, with 9 bases left between them. The CDR3 extends over 11 amino acids. CDR1 is SGHNT and CDR2 is YYREEE in the germline V gene (reference sequence).

This sequence joins TRBV6-7 and TRBJ2-5; TRBD2 matches 9 bases. TRBV6-7 falls under the ORF class, with uncertain function. The ends lost 0 bases at V and 4 bases at J; junction bases unmatched: 18. The CDR3 consists of 20 residues. CDR3 residues: CASSYSWSSSGVSIGETQYF. For the CDR3, the DNA is TGTGCCAGCAGTTACTCTTGGTCTTCTAGCGGGGTATCTATCGGAGAGACCCAGTACTTC.

This rearrangement joins TRBV10-1 to TRBJ1-2; 8 bases map to TRBD1. Trimming took 2 bases from V and 6 from J; bases not matched to a gene: 2. CDR1 is WNHNN and CDR2 is SYGVQD in the germline V gene (reference sequence). The length of the CDR3 is 13 residues. The CDR3 is CASSERTGNGYTF. Here the CDR3 DNA reads TGCGCCAGCAGTGAGAGGACAGGGAATGGCTACACCTTC.

V is TRBV6-5 and J is TRBJ1-2, with D possibly TRBD1 on 6 matching bases. This CDR3 is built from 16 residues. V shed 2 bases and J shed 4 bases, with 17 bases lying between them. In germline, CDR1 is MNHEY, CDR2 SVGAGI. The CDR3 nucleotides read TGTGCCAGCAGTTACCCCCTAGGGGGGGCGGCCTATGGCTACACCTTC. Its protein is CASSYPLGGAAYGYTF.

The chain employs TRBV7-2 and TRBJ2-7; D uncertain. Germline CDR1 is SGHTA and CDR2 is FQGNSA. The CDR3 totals 15 residues. V dropped 2 bases and J dropped 1 base, with 12 bases sitting between them. The CDR3 sequence is CASSLMFMESYEQYF. The CDR3 DNA reads as TGTGCCAGCAGCTTAATGTTTATGGAGTCCTACGAGCAGTACTTC.

The chain links TRBV19 to TRBJ2-5; 7 bases are shared with TRBD1. The CDR3 has 13 residues. The V and J ends lost 5 bases and 5 bases, in that order; junction bases with no gene match: 5. CDR1 and CDR2 from the germline V gene are LNHDA and SQIVND (reference sequence). In DNA form, the CDR3 reads TGTGCCAGTAGTTCCACAGGGGCCGAGACCCAGTACTTC. Its translation: CASSSTGAETQYF.

The rearrangement joins TRBV7-6 to TRBJ2-5; the D gene is possibly TRBD2 (7 bases). Germline V gives CDR1 SGHVS, CDR2 FNYEAQ. Trimming removed 5 bases from V and 5 bases from J, with 24 bases in between. This CDR3 is built from 17 residues. Here the CDR3 DNA reads TGTGCCAGCAGCGGACCGGGGGGCTCGACTAGTAGGGAGACCCAGTACTTC. This translates into CASSGPGGSTSRETQYF.

V and J are TRBV19 and TRBJ2-6, with D hard to call. V shed 5 bases and J shed 0 bases, with 5 bases lying between them. The CDR3 totals 14 residues. CDR1 and CDR2 from the germline V gene are LNHDA and SQIVND (reference sequence). The CDR3 coding sequence is TGTGCCAGTAGTGGTTTCTCTGGGGCCAACGTCCTGACTTTC. It translates to CASSGFSGANVLTF.

The gene calls are TRBV7-2 and TRBJ2-5; no clear D. With the DNA end fitting TRBJ2-7 better, the J assignment may be wrong. Germline CDR1 reads SGHTA; CDR2 reads FQGNSA. CDR3 length equals 14 residues. The CDR3 reads CASSPQTVSYEQYF. The DNA for the CDR3 is TGTGCCAGCAGCCCCCAGACCGTTTCCTACGAGCAGTACTTC.

On this clone: The same CDR3 arises from other DNA sequences in this sample as well. This chain uses TRBV9 with TRBJ2-2, with D tentatively TRBD1 (6 bases). Trimming took off 3 bases at V and 3 bases at J, with 21 bases between the two ends. Germline V gives CDR1 SGDLS, CDR2 YYNGEE. The CDR3 sequence is 18 residues long. This chain's CDR3 is CASSAYFRGRGDTGELFF. The CDR3 nucleotides are TGTGCCAGCAGCGCATATTTCAGGGGCAGGGGTGACACCGGGGAGCTGTTTTTT.

The genes are TRBV5-1 and TRBJ1-5; D is unresolved. The CDR3 totals 15 residues. Germline V gene sequence: CDR1 SGHRS, CDR2 YFSETQ. The V gene lost 4 bases and the J gene lost 4 bases, with 15 bases spanning the gap. CDR3 nucleotide sequence: TGCGCCAGCAGCCTCTTTGGGCAGGAGAATCAGCCCCAGCATTTT. As protein: CASSLFGQENQPQHF. Full variable domain (outside the CDR3, taken from reference TRBV5-1 and TRBJ1-5): KAGVTQTPRYLIKTRGQQVTLSCSPISGHRSVSWYQQTPGQGLQFLFEYFSETQRNKGNFPGRFSGRQFSNSRSEMNVSTLELGDSALYLCASSLFGQENQPQHFGDGTRLSIL.